This T cell receptor (beta chain) was profiled in a study of T cells after yellow fever vaccination. Whole-study findings and limits: Reappearance after the booster was seen for most primary-vaccination clones, at 96% CD4 and around 90% CD8. The secondary response was weaker but peaked faster, day 5 versus 15.

This clonotype was observed at least ten times. No antigen is known for it. The TCR cDNA carried a universal primer site and UMIs from 5'RACE template switching. TCRdb recomputed calls from the 5' RACE reads with MiXCR, one row per CDR3 protein. The sample consists of more than 300,000 distinct CDR3 sequences, 3.5% to 4.5% of them appearing once. V was trimmed by 1 base and J by 4 bases, leaving 10 bases between them. The CDR3 is 14 residues long. The source was PBMCs, collected 15 days after the yellow fever booster vaccination. The J gene is TRBJ1-2, the V gene TRBV12-3 or TRBV12-4; a possible D gene is TRBD1 (5 bases). The source is a man aged 18 to 29 who received the YFV17D yellow fever vaccine. The CDR3 reads CASSLVAGSYGYTF. As DNA, the CDR3 is TGTGCCAGCAGTTTAGTTGCAGGGAGCTATGGCTACACCTTC.